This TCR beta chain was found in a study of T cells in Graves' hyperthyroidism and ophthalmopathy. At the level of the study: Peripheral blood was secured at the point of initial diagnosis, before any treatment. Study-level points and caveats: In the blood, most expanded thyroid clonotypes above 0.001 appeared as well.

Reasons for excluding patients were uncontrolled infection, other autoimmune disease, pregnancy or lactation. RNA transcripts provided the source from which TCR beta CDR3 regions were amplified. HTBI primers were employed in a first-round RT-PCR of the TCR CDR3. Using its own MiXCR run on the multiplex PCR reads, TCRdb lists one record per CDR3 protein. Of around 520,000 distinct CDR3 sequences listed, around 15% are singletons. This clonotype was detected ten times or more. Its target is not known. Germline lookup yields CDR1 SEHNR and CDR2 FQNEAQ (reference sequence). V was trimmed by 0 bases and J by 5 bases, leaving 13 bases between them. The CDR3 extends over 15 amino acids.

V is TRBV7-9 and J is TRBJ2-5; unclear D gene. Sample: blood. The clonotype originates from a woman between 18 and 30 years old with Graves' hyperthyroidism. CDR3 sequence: CASSLAPLGGETQYF. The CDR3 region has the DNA TGTGCCAGCAGCTTAGCCCCATTGGGTGGCGAGACCCAGTACTTC.